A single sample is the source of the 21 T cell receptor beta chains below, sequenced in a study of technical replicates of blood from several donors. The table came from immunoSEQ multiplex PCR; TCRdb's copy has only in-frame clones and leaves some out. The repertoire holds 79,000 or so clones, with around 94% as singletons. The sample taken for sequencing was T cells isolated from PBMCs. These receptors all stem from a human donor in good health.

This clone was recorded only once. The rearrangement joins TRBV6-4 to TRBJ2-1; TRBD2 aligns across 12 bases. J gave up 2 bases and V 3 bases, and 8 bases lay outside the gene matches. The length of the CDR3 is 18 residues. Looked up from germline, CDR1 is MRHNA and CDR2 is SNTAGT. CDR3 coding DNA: TGTGCCAGCAGTGAAGGGACTAGCGGGCCAGGACCCTACAATGAGCAGTTCTTC. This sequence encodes CASSEGTSGPGPYNEQFF.

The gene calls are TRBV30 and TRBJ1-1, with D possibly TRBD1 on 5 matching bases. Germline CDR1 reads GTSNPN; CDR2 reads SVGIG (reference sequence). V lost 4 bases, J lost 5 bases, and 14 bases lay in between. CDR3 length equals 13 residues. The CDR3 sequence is CAWILWEGTEAFF. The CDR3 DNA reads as TGTGCCTGGATCCTCTGGGAGGGGACTGAAGCTTTCTTT.

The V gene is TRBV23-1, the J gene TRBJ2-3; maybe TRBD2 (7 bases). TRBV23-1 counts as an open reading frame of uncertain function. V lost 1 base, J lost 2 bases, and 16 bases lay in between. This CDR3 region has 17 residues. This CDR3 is CASSQWGGPFVTDTQYF. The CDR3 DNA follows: TGCGCCAGCAGTCAATGGGGGGGGCCTTTCGTCACAGATACGCAGTATTTT.

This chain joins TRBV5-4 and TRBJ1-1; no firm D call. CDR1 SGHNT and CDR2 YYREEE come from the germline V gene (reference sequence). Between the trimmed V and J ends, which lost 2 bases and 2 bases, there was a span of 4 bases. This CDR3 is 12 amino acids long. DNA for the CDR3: TGTGCCAGCAGCTTACTAAACACTGAAGCTTTCTTT. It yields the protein CASSLLNTEAFF.

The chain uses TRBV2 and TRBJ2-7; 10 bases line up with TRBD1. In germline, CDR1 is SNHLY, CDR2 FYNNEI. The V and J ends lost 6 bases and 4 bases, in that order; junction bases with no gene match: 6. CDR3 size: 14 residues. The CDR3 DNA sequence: TGTGCCAGCAGGCCCGGGACAGGGGATTACGAGCAGTACTTC. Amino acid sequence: CASRPGTGDYEQYF. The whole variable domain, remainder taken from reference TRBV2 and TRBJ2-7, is EPEVTQTPSHQVTQMGQEVILRCVPISNHLYFYWYRQILGQKVEFLVSFYNNEISEKSEIFDDQFSVERPDGSNFTLKIRSTKLEDSAMYFCASRPGTGDYEQYFGPGTRLTVT.

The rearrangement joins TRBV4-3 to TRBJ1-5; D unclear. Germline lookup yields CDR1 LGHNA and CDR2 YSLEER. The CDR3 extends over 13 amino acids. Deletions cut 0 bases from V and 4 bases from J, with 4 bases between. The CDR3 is CASSQDRNQPQHF. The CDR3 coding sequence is TGCGCCAGCAGCCAAGATCGGAATCAGCCCCAGCATTTT.

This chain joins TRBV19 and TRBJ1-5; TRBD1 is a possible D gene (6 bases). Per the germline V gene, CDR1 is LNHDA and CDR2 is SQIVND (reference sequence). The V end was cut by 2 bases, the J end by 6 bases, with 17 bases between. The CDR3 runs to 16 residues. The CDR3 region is CASSIKGTGSSQPQHF. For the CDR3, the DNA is TGTGCCAGTAGTATAAAGGGTACAGGGTCTAGTCAGCCCCAGCATTTT.

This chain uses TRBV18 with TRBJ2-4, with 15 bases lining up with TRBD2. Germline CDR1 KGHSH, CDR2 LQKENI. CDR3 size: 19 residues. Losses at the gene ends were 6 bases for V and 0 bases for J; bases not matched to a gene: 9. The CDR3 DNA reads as TGTGCCAGCTCGCCCGGGACTAGCGGGAGGCCCGTAGCCAAAAACATTCAGTACTTC. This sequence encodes CASSPGTSGRPVAKNIQYF.

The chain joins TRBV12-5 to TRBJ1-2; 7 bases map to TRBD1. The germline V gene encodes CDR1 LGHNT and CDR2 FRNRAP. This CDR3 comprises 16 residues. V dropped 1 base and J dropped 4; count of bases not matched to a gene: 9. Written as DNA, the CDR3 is TGTGCTAGTGGTTTGGAGCAGACAGGGAGAGTCTATGGCTACACCTTC. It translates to CASGLEQTGRVYGYTF.

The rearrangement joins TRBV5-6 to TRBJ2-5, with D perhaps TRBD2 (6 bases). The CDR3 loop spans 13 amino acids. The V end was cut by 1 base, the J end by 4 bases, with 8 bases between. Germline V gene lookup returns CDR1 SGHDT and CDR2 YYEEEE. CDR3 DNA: TGTGCCAGCAGCTTGAACGGGAGAGAGACCCAGTACTTC. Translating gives CASSLNGRETQYF.

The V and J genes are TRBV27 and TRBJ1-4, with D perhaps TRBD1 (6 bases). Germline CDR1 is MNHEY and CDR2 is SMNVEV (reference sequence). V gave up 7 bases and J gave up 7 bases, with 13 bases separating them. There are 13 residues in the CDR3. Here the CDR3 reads CASKWTAGEKLFF. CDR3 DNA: TGTGCCAGCAAATGGACAGCAGGTGAAAAACTGTTTTTT.

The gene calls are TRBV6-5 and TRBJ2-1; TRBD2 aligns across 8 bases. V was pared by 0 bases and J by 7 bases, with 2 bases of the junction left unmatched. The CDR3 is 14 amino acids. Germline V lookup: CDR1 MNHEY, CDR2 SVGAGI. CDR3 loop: CASSYSLAGNEQFF. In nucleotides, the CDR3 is TGTGCCAGCAGTTACTCGCTAGCGGGTAATGAGCAGTTCTTC.

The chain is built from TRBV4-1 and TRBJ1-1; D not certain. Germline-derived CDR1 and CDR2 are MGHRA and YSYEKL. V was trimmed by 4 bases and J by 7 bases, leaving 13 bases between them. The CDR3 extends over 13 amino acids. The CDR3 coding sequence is TGCGCCAGCAGCCCGGCATTTAGCTATGAAGCTTTCTTT. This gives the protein CASSPAFSYEAFF.

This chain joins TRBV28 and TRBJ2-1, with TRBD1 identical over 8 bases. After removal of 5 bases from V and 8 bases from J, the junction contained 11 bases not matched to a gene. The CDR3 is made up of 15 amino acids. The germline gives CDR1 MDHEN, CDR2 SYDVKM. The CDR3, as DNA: TGTGCCAGCAGTGACCACAGGGGGATCGTGGATGAGCAGTTCTTC. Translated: CASSDHRGIVDEQFF.

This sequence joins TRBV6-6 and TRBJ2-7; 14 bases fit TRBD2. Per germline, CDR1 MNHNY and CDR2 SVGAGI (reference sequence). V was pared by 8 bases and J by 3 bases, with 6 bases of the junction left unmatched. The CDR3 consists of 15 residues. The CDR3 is CASGTSGGHFYEQYF. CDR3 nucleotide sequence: TGTGCCAGCGGGACTAGCGGGGGACATTTCTACGAGCAGTACTTC.

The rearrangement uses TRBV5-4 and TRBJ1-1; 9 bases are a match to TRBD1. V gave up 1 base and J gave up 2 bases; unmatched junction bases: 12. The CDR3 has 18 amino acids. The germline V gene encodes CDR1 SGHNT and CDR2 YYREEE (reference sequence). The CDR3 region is CASSLKRTGEEVNTEAFF. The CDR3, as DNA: TGTGCCAGCAGCTTGAAGAGGACAGGGGAGGAAGTTAACACTGAAGCTTTCTTT.

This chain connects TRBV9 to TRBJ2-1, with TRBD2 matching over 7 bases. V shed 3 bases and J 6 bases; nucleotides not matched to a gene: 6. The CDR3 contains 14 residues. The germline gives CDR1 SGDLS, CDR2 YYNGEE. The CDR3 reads CASSAESGINEQFF. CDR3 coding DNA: TGTGCCAGCAGCGCCGAAAGCGGGATCAATGAGCAGTTCTTC.

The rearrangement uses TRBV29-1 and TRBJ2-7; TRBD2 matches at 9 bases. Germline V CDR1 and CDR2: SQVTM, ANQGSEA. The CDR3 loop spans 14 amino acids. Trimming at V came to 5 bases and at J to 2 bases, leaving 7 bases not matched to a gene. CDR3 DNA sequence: TGCAGCGTTAAAACGGGCGGGAGGGCCTACGAGCAGTACTTC. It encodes CSVKTGGRAYEQYF.

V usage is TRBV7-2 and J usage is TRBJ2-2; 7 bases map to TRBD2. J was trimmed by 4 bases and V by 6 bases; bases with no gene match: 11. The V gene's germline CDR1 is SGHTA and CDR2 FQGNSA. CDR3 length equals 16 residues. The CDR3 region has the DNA TGTGCCAGCAGACACTTCGGCGGGAGTAGCACCGGGGAGCTGTTTTTT. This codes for CASRHFGGSSTGELFF.

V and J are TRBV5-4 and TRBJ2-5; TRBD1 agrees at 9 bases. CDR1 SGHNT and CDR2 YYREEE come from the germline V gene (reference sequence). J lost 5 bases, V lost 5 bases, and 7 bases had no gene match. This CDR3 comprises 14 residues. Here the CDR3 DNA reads TGTGCCAGCAGGGGGGACAGGGAAATTGAGACCCAGTACTTC. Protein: CASRGDREIETQYF.

The CDR3 reads CASSAETSGSLAETQYF. The CDR3 coding sequence is TGTGCCAGCAGCGCAGAGACTAGCGGGAGTCTGGCAGAGACCCAGTACTTC. The chain is built from TRBV9 and TRBJ2-5; TRBD2 matches 12 bases. With 3 bases clipped from V and 4 bases from J, the junction kept 10 bases outside the gene matches. The CDR3 contains 17 residues. Looked up from germline, CDR1 is SGDLS and CDR2 is YYNGEE.